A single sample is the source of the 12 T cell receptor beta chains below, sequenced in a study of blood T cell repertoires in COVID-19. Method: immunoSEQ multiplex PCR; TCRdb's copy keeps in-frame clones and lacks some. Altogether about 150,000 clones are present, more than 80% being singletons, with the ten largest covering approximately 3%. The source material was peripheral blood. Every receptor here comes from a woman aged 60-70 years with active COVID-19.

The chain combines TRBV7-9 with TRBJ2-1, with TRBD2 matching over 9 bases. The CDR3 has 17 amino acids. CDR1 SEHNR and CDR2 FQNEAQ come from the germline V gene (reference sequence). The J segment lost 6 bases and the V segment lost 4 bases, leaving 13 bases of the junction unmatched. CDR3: CASSSNRGTSPPNEQFF. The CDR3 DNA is TGTGCCAGCAGCTCGAATAGGGGGACTAGCCCCCCCAATGAGCAGTTCTTC.

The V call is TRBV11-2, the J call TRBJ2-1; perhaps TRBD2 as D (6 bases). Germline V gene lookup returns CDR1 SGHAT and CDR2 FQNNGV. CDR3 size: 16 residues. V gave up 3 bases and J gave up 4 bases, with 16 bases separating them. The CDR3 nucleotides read TGTGCCAGCAGCTTTCTGACGGGAGCCCTGTACAATGAGCAGTTCTTC. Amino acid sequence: CASSFLTGALYNEQFF. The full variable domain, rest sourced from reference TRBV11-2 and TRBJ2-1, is EAGVAQSPRYKIIEKRQSVAFWCNPISGHATLYWYQQILGQGPKLLIQFQNNGVVDDSQLPKDRFSAERLKGVDSTLKIQPAKLEDSAVYLCASSFLTGALYNEQFFGPGTRLTVL.

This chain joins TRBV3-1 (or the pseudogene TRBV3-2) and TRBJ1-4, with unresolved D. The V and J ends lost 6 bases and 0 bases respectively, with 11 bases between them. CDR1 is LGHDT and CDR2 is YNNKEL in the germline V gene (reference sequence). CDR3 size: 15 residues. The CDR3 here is CASSPASTTNEKLFF. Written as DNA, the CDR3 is TGTGCCAGCAGTCCAGCGAGTACAACTAATGAAAAACTGTTTTTT.

As DNA, the CDR3 is TGCGCCAGCAGATCCTACAGGGAAAACGGGGAGCTGTTTTTT. It specifies CASRSYRENGELFF. The J gene is TRBJ2-2, the V gene TRBV5-1; maybe TRBD1 (6 bases). V was trimmed by 5 bases and J by 7 bases, leaving 15 bases between them. The CDR3 runs 14 residues. The germline gives CDR1 SGHRS, CDR2 YFSETQ.

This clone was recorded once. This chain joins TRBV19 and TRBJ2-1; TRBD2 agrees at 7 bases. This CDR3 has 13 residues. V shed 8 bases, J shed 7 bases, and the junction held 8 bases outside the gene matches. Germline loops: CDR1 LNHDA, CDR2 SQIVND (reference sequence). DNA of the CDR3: TGTGCCAGTGTAGCGGGTCCGTCGAATGAGCAGTTCTTC. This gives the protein CASVAGPSNEQFF.

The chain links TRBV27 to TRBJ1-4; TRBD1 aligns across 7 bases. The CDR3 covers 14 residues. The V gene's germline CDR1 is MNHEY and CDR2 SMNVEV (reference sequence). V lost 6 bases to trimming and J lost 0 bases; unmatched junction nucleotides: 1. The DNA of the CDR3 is TGTGCCAGCAGGGGGACAGCAACTAATGAAAAACTGTTTTTT. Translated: CASRGTATNEKLFF.

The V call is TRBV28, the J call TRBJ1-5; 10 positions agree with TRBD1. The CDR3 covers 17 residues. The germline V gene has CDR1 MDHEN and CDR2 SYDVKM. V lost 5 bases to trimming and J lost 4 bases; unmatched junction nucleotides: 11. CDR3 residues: CASSREGTGVLNQPQHF. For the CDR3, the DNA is TGTGCCAGCAGTCGAGAAGGGACAGGGGTCCTTAATCAGCCCCAGCATTTT.

The CDR3 DNA follows: TGTGCCAGCAGCAACACAGGGGACGAGCAGTACTTC. Translation: CASSNTGDEQYF. The chain carries TRBV11-2 and TRBJ2-7; 7 bases match TRBD1. Germline V gene lookup returns CDR1 SGHAT and CDR2 FQNNGV. V lost 5 bases, J lost 5 bases, and 3 bases stayed unmatched. This CDR3 region has 12 residues.

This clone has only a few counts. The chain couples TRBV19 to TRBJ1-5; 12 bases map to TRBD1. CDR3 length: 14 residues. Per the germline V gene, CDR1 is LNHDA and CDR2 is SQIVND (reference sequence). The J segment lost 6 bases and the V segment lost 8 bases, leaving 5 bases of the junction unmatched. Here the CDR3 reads CASWGQGARQPQHF. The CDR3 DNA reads TGTGCCAGTTGGGGACAGGGGGCGCGTCAGCCCCAGCATTTT.

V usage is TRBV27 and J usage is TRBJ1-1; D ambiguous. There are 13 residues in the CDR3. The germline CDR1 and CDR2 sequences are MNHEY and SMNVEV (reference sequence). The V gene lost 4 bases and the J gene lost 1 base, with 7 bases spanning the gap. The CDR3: CASSSRPNTEAFF. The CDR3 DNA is TGTGCCAGCAGTTCCAGGCCGAACACTGAAGCTTTCTTT.

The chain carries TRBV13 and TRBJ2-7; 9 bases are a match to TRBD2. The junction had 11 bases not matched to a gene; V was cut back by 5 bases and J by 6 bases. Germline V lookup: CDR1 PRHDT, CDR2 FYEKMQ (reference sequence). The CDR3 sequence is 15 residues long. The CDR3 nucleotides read TGTGCCAGCAGCACATTAGCGGGAGTGGCTGGCGAGCAGTACTTC. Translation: CASSTLAGVAGEQYF.

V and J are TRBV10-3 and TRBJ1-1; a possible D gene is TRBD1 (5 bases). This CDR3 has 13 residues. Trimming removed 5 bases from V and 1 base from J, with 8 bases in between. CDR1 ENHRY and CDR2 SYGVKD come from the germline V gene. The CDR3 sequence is CAISLRGNTEAFF. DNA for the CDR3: TGTGCCATCAGTTTAAGGGGGAACACTGAAGCTTTCTTT.